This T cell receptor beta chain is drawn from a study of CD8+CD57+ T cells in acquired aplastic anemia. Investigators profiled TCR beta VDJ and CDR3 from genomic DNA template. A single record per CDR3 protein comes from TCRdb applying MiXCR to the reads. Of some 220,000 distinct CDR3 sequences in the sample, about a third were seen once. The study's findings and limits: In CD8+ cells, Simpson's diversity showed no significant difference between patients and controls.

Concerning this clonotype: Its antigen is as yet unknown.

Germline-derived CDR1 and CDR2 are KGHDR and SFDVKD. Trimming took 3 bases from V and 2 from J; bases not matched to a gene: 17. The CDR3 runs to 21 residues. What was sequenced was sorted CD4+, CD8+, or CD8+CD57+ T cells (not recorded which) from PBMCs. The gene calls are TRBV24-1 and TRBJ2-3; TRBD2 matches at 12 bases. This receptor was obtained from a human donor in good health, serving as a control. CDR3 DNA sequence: TGTGCCACCAGTGATCCAAAACACGGACTAGCGGGATGGTTCAACACAGATACGCAGTATTTT. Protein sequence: CATSDPKHGLAGWFNTDTQYF.